One and the same sample provided the 14 T cell receptor beta chains below, sequenced in a study of CD8+ T cells in alopecia areata. RNA extraction and reverse transcription yielded cDNA as sequencing template. Some clones are missing from TCRdb's copy, which holds only in-frame ones; the method was immunoSEQ multiplex PCR. There are 100,000 to 150,000 clones in the sample; around 60% occur only once, and 4.5% to 6% lies in the top ten. Treatment here: oral pan-JAK inhibitor, 5-10 mg twice daily. Specimen: CD4+ T cells sorted from blood, collected at week 4, from a patient treated with tofacitinib. The receptors here all came from a human donor with alopecia areata.

The rearrangement uses TRBV7-2 and TRBJ2-1, with a tentative D call TRBD1 (5 bases). The CDR3 covers 13 residues. In germline, CDR1 is SGHTA, CDR2 FQGNSA. Trimming took 2 bases from V and 9 from J, leaving 11 bases between them. CDR3 residues: CASSLKAGLEQFF. Written as DNA, the CDR3 is TGTGCCAGCAGCTTAAAGGCAGGGCTTGAGCAGTTCTTC.

This clone was seen a few times. This chain connects TRBV7-2 to TRBJ2-5; D is possibly TRBD1 (5 bases). V lost 0 bases and J lost 2, with 7 bases in between. There are 14 residues in the CDR3. Germline-derived CDR1 and CDR2 are SGHTA and FQGNSA. The CDR3 here is CASSLARTQETQYF. DNA for the CDR3: TGTGCCAGCAGCTTAGCAAGGACACAAGAGACCCAGTACTTC. The whole variable domain, filled in from reference TRBV7-2 and TRBJ2-5, reads GAGVSQSPSNKVTEKGKDVELRCDPISGHTALYWYRQSLGQGLEFLIYFQGNSAPDKSGLPSDRFSAERTGGSVSTLTIQRTQQEDSAVYLCASSLARTQETQYFGPGTRLLVL.

There are many counts of this clone. The chain joins TRBV7-2 to TRBJ2-5, with TRBD2 matching 14 bases. After removal of 5 bases from V and 3 bases from J, the junction contained 5 bases not matched to a gene. This CDR3 is built from 16 residues. Germline CDR1 and CDR2: SGHTA and FQGNSA. In DNA form, the CDR3 reads TGTGCCAGCAGCCGGACTAGCGGGAGGCCCGAAGAGACCCAGTACTTC. This gives the protein CASSRTSGRPEETQYF.

This clone has only a few counts. The V call is TRBV19, the J call TRBJ2-5, with unresolved D. The CDR3 has 11 amino acids. The germline V gene has CDR1 LNHDA and CDR2 SQIVND (reference sequence). V lost 4 bases to trimming and J lost 5 bases, with 5 bases between them. CDR3 bases: TGTGCCAGTAGTAGGGCGGAGACCCAGTACTTC. It encodes CASSRAETQYF.

This chain uses TRBV25-1 with TRBJ2-3; 8 nucleotides agree with TRBD2. This CDR3 is 16 amino acids long. Germline-derived CDR1 and CDR2 are MGHDK and SYGVNS. V gave up 4 bases and J gave up 2 bases; unmatched junction bases: 8. The CDR3 here is CASSGTRGGHTDTQYF. In DNA form, the CDR3 reads TGTGCCAGCAGTGGTACCCGGGGGGGGCACACAGATACGCAGTATTTT.

This clone was picked up a small number of times. V usage is TRBV7-2 and J usage is TRBJ2-5; a possible D gene is TRBD1 (6 bases). With 1 base removed from V and 5 bases from J, the gap between germline ends came to 11 bases. Germline V gives CDR1 SGHTA, CDR2 FQGNSA. This CDR3 has 14 residues. CDR3 loop: CASSLVGGLETQYF. In DNA, the CDR3 is TGTGCCAGCAGCTTAGTAGGGGGTTTGGAGACCCAGTACTTC.

The chain employs TRBV5-1 and TRBJ2-7; 7 nucleotides line up with TRBD1. J gave up 6 bases and V 0 bases, and 6 bases lay outside the gene matches. CDR1 and CDR2 from the germline V gene are SGHRS and YFSETQ. The CDR3 has 14 residues. The CDR3: CASSLVAGGAEQYF. Here the CDR3 DNA reads TGCGCCAGCAGCTTGGTGGCAGGGGGAGCCGAGCAGTACTTC.

The chain uses TRBV5-1 and TRBJ1-2; tentatively, D is TRBD1 (5 bases). The V gene lost 2 bases and the J gene lost 5 bases, with 13 bases spanning the gap. The CDR3 runs to 14 residues. The germline CDR1 and CDR2 sequences are SGHRS and YFSETQ. The CDR3 loop is CASSFREGGYGYTF. CDR3 DNA sequence: TGCGCCAGCAGCTTCAGGGAAGGTGGTTATGGCTACACCTTC.

The V gene is TRBV27, the J gene TRBJ2-6; 9 nucleotides match TRBD1. Germline V gene data show CDR1 as MNHEY and CDR2 as SMNVEV (reference sequence). There are 15 residues in the CDR3. The J segment lost 5 bases and the V segment lost 4 bases, leaving 3 bases of the junction unmatched. The chain's CDR3 is CASSSTGGRANVLTF. CDR3 sequence (DNA): TGTGCCAGCAGTTCGACAGGGGGACGGGCCAACGTCCTGACTTTC. Filled out from reference TRBV27 and TRBJ2-6, the complete variable domain reads EAQVTQNPRYLITVTGKKLTVTCSQNMNHEYMSWYRQDPGLGLRQIYYSMNVEVTDKGDVPEGYKVSRKEKRNFPLILESPSPNQTSLYFCASSSTGGRANVLTFGAGSRLTVL.

In its sample, this clone was seen a few times. The genes are TRBV7-3 and TRBJ2-3; D may be TRBD1 or TRBD2 (6 bases each). The germline CDR1 and CDR2 sequences are SGHTA and FQGTGA. The CDR3 is made up of 15 amino acids. The V and J ends lost 3 bases and 5 bases respectively, with 15 bases between them. CDR3: CASSFKGGDGDTQYF. DNA of the CDR3: TGTGCCAGCAGCTTCAAGGGGGGAGATGGAGATACGCAGTATTTT.

The V call is TRBV28, the J call TRBJ2-6, with D possibly being TRBD1 (6 bases). CDR3 length: 15 residues. Trimming took off 5 bases at V and 1 base at J, with 9 bases between the two ends. CDR1 MDHEN and CDR2 SYDVKM come from the germline V gene. The CDR3 sequence is CASSQGSSGANVLTF. In DNA form, the CDR3 reads TGTGCCAGCAGTCAGGGGTCTTCTGGGGCCAACGTCCTGACTTTC.

V is TRBV7-2 and J is TRBJ2-7; D not certain. CDR1 and CDR2 (germline): SGHTA, FQGNSA. There are 15 residues in the CDR3. V dropped 2 bases and J dropped 5 bases, with 16 bases sitting between them. CDR3 in DNA: TGTGCCAGCAGCTTATACCCCGAGCCGACCGACGAGCAGTACTTC. It translates to CASSLYPEPTDEQYF.

This chain joins TRBV5-6 and TRBJ1-5, with D hard to call. The CDR3 length is 15 residues. V was clipped by 0 bases and J by 3 bases, with 10 bases between them. CDR1 is SGHDT, CDR2 YYEEEE, per germline. The CDR3 DNA reads TGTGCCAGCAGCTTGGGGTCAGGAGCCAATCAGCCCCAGCATTTT. It yields the protein CASSLGSGANQPQHF.

This clone was picked up a small number of times. The chain recombines TRBV6-5 with TRBJ1-5; D unresolved. This CDR3 spans 14 amino acids. V was pared by 8 bases and J by 7 bases, with 18 bases between. CDR1 and CDR2 (germline): MNHEY, SVGAGI. CDR3 in DNA: TGTGCCAGCGGGAGCGGGCCTTCAGAACAGCCCCAGCATTTT. Amino acids: CASGSGPSEQPQHF.